A single sample is the source of the 20 T cell receptor beta chains below, sequenced in a study of T-cell memory formation after mild COVID-19. TCRdb re-called the 5' RACE reads with MiXCR, one entry per CDR3 protein. The table has under 600,000 distinct CDR3 sequences, roughly 21% seen once. Sequenced material: PBMCs or a T cell subset sorted from them (not recorded which). These receptors were taken from an adult woman who had mild COVID-19 (a few samples of this study predate the infection). Cell type and time point are not known.

This clonotype was seen ten or more times. CDR3 in amino acids: CASSPDYSSYEQYF. DNA for the CDR3: TGTGCCAGCAGCCCCGATTATTCATCCTACGAGCAGTACTTC. The V call is TRBV7-2, the J call TRBJ2-7; D gene uncertain. The CDR3 runs 14 residues. Germline-derived CDR1 and CDR2 are SGHTA and FQGNSA. V was trimmed by 5 bases and J by 1 base, leaving 12 bases between them.

This sequence joins TRBV7-9 and TRBJ2-7; 9 bases align to TRBD1. Germline trimming cut 5 bases from V and 2 bases from J; bases unmatched to any gene: 7. CDR1 is SEHNR, CDR2 FQNEAQ, per germline (reference sequence). The CDR3 is 15 amino acids. The CDR3 DNA reads as TGTGCCAGCAGCATTCCGGGACAGGGAACCTACGAGCAGTACTTC. It codes for CASSIPGQGTYEQYF.

This clonotype turned up a few times. The chain couples TRBV7-9 to TRBJ1-4; 9 nucleotides line up with TRBD1. This CDR3 region has 15 residues. The ends lost 5 bases at V and 5 bases at J; junction bases unmatched: 6. Germline V gives CDR1 SEHNR, CDR2 FQNEAQ (reference sequence). CDR3 coding DNA: TGTGCCAGCAGCGAACAGGACAGGGGAAATGAAAAACTGTTTTTT. Translation: CASSEQDRGNEKLFF.

The rearrangement links TRBV24-1 to TRBJ2-1; 9 nucleotides agree with TRBD1. This CDR3 comprises 14 residues. Germline V CDR1 and CDR2: KGHDR, SFDVKD. With 5 bases clipped from V and 5 bases from J, the junction kept 3 bases outside the gene matches. Written as DNA, the CDR3 is TGTGCCACCAGTGCGGGACAGGGTGACAATGAGCAGTTCTTC. It translates to CATSAGQGDNEQFF.

The chain's CDR3 is CSARGPTLASHSYEQYF. The CDR3 region has the DNA TGCAGTGCTAGAGGGCCCACACTAGCGTCCCACTCCTACGAGCAGTACTTC. The chain is built from TRBV20-1 and TRBJ2-7; 7 bases are a match to TRBD2. Germline CDR1 and CDR2: DFQATT and SNEGSKA (reference sequence). Trimming cost V 1 base and J 0 bases; bases outside gene matches: 12. The CDR3 runs to 17 residues.

CDR3 nucleotide sequence: TGTGCTTACGAACGGGAGGCGGGCGCAGATACGCAGTATTTT. Translation: CAYEREAGADTQYF. The gene calls are TRBV30 and TRBJ2-3; 7 nucleotides line up with TRBD2. This CDR3 contains 14 residues. Germline CDR1 reads GTSNPN; CDR2 reads SVGIG (reference sequence).

The chain couples TRBV5-5 to TRBJ1-4; D might be TRBD1 (6 bases). Per the germline V gene, CDR1 is SGHKS and CDR2 is YYEKEE (reference sequence). The CDR3 is 15 amino acids. V was shortened by 4 bases and J by 7 bases, with 17 bases between the two germline ends. The CDR3 coding sequence is TGTGCCAGCAGCACGTGGACAGATGCGAGTGAAAAACTGTTTTTT. Translated: CASSTWTDASEKLFF.

This clonotype came up many times. The chain combines TRBV7-2 with TRBJ1-1; D gene unclear. Looked up from germline, CDR1 is SGHTA and CDR2 is FQGNSA. Trimming cost V 1 base and J 4 bases, with 13 bases left between them. CDR3 length: 15 residues. The CDR3 loop reads CASSLESRLGTEAFF. The CDR3 DNA is TGTGCCAGCAGCTTAGAATCTCGGCTGGGCACTGAAGCTTTCTTT.

The chain recombines TRBV4-1 with TRBJ1-4; unclear D gene. Per the germline V gene, CDR1 is MGHRA and CDR2 is YSYEKL. The CDR3 length is 16 residues. The V gene lost 4 bases and the J gene lost 0 bases, with 12 bases spanning the gap. CDR3 DNA sequence: TGCGCCAGCAGCCCCGGTGCGGCTTCAACTAATGAAAAACTGTTTTTT. Its translation is CASSPGAASTNEKLFF.

The rearrangement uses TRBV24-1 and TRBJ2-4; 8 nucleotides agree with TRBD2. The trim removed 6 bases at V and 2 bases at J, leaving 8 bases unmatched. The germline V gene has CDR1 KGHDR and CDR2 SFDVKD. There are 16 residues in the CDR3. For the CDR3, the DNA is TGTGCCACCAGTTCGGGGGGGGCGGGGACCAAAAACATTCAGTACTTC. Translating gives CATSSGGAGTKNIQYF.

This clonotype has a handful of counts. V usage is TRBV4-3 and J usage is TRBJ2-2; 15 bases fit TRBD2. With V trimmed by 5 bases and J by 6 bases, 10 bases remained unmatched. The CDR3 loop spans 18 amino acids. Germline V gives CDR1 LGHNA, CDR2 YSLEER. The CDR3 coding sequence is TGCGCCAGCAGCGCCGGGGGACTAGCGGGAGGATCACCCGGGGAGCTGTTTTTT. Translation: CASSAGGLAGGSPGELFF.

This clonotype was seen a handful of times. The chain employs TRBV6-2 or TRBV6-3 and TRBJ1-5; perhaps TRBD1 as D (6 bases). Germline V gene lookup returns CDR1 MNHEY and CDR2 SVGEGT. The ends were cut back, 4 bases at V and 1 base at J, with 11 bases in the middle. This CDR3 contains 15 residues. The CDR3: CASSFQGNSNQPQHF. CDR3 DNA: TGTGCCAGCAGTTTTCAGGGGAACAGCAATCAGCCCCAGCATTTT.

The table lists this clonotype with a few counts. This chain connects TRBV12-3 or TRBV12-4 to TRBJ1-3; tentative D call: TRBD1 (5 bases). Trimming took 5 bases from V and 6 from J, leaving 11 bases between them. The CDR3 consists of 13 residues. CDR3 protein: CASSLQGQNTIYF. The CDR3 region has the DNA TGTGCCAGCAGTCTCCAGGGTCAAAACACCATATATTTT.

This clonotype was seen only a few times. This chain links TRBV7-9 with TRBJ1-2; D ambiguous. The CDR3 loop spans 12 amino acids. From germline, CDR1 is SEHNR and CDR2 FQNEAQ (reference sequence). Trimming took off 5 bases at V and 8 bases at J, with 12 bases between the two ends. The CDR3: CASSPPARGYTF. The CDR3 region has the DNA TGTGCCAGCAGCCCTCCCGCCAGGGGCTACACCTTC. Using reference TRBV7-9 and TRBJ1-2 for the parts outside the CDR3, the full variable domain is DTGVSQNPRHKITKRGQNVTFRCDPISEHNRLYWYRQTLGQGPEFLTYFQNEAQLEKSRLLSDRFSAERPKGSFSTLEIQRTEQGDSAMYLCASSPPARGYTFGSGTRLTVV.

This clonotype was observed a few times. The rearrangement links TRBV30 to TRBJ1-5, with TRBD1 matching 8 bases. The CDR3 contains 14 residues. Germline CDR1 is GTSNPN and CDR2 is SVGIG (reference sequence). CDR3 in DNA: TGTGTCATGAAGGACAGGGAAAGCAATCAGCCCCAGCATTTT. It specifies CVMKDRESNQPQHF.

This clonotype was detected only a few times. V and J are TRBV24-1 and TRBJ2-3; no clear D gene. V lost 5 bases, J lost 2 bases, and 7 bases lay in between. This CDR3 is built from 13 residues. Germline V lookup: CDR1 KGHDR, CDR2 SFDVKD. The CDR3 protein is CATSVGDTDTQYF. CDR3 DNA: TGTGCCACCAGTGTTGGGGACACAGATACGCAGTATTTT.

This clonotype was observed a handful of times. The chain carries TRBV7-9 and TRBJ2-7; no reliable D call. The ends were cut back, 3 bases at V and 3 bases at J, with 12 bases in the middle. Looked up from germline, CDR1 is SEHNR and CDR2 is FQNEAQ (reference sequence). The CDR3 totals 14 residues. CDR3 amino acids: CASSFPRNGYEQYF. Here the CDR3 DNA reads TGTGCCAGCAGCTTCCCCCGGAACGGCTACGAGCAGTACTTC.

This clonotype was counted once. The chain combines TRBV20-1 with TRBJ2-7; D not certain. CDR1 and CDR2 (germline): DFQATT, SNEGSKA (reference sequence). The CDR3 is made up of 12 amino acids. Trimming stripped 3 bases from V and 3 bases from J, with 9 bases between. The CDR3 DNA follows: TGCAGTGCTAGTGACCTAGGCTACGAGCAGTACTTC. Its translation is CSASDLGYEQYF.

This rearrangement joins TRBV12-3 or TRBV12-4 to TRBJ2-1; TRBD2 matches at 9 bases. This CDR3 has 14 residues. Trimming took 3 bases from V and 8 from J; bases not matched to a gene: 5. CDR3 coding DNA: TGTGCCAGCAGTTTTTACAAGCGGGGGGATGAGCAGTTCTTC. It encodes CASSFYKRGDEQFF.

This clonotype was seen only a few times. The genes are TRBV18 and TRBJ2-1, with 7 nucleotides matching TRBD1. From germline, CDR1 is KGHSH and CDR2 LQKENI. Trimming took 6 bases from V and 6 from J; bases not matched to a gene: 14. The CDR3 consists of 16 residues. The DNA for the CDR3 is TGTGCCAGCTCCCCCCAGGGGGTACAAGGAGTCAATGAGCAGTTCTTC. It translates to CASSPQGVQGVNEQFF.